The text below deals with one TCR beta chain. Its antigen is not yet known. No base quality values were provided; no much bigger clone lies one nucleotide off. The sample is drawn from a study of shared clonotypes between healthy human individuals (dated by TCRdb to the early 2020s). Background for the entire study: The cohort comprised two women and a few men aged 18 to 49 years. For each donor, CD4 naive and CD4 memory were each run on three plates, CD8 naive on two plates, and CD8 memory on one plate. To estimate repertoire size and how much clonotype sharing occurs between individuals, the study deeply sequenced the blood TCR repertoires of about five healthy adults. To increase sequencing depth and limit assay-specific biases, different laboratories used diverse techniques to prepare libraries and sequence TCR repertoires. Leukapheresis yielded between about 0.85 and 10 billion PBMCs per donor. The full study reports these points: Sampling was restricted to blood, and TCR repertoires in tissue are likely to differ from TCR repertoires in blood. Naive subsets generally had larger estimated clonotype richness than memory subsets. Rarefaction of sorted-subset datasets indicated incomplete sequencing despite the large sequencing depth. The genetic and exposure-history diversity represented was limited by the small number of donors. Higher generation probabilities were observed for clonotypes shared by all four sorted-subset donors than for non-shared clonotypes. Pairwise subsampling indicated that sequencing depth was expected to affect the degree of clonotype sharing among donors. When several donors were compared, the shared fraction of clonotypes was 5% to 6.5% for naive CD4, around 3.6% for naive CD8, 2.3% for memory CD4, and roughly 0.4% for memory CD8.

Ends trimmed: V by 4 bases, J by 1 base; bases unmatched to a gene: 7. The CDR3 runs 15 residues from the cysteine to the phenylalanine. Only the CDR3 DNA is retained, 45 bases long and in frame from the first base. The germline V gene yields SGHTA for CDR1 and FQGNSA for CDR2. Donors were healthy HIV-negative adults with no recently reported acute infections or vaccinations. Only Caucasian adults living in Nashville, Tennessee, USA were represented among the donors. CD4+ T cells were enriched by magnetic negative selection; naive cells were then positively selected on CD45RA, and the negative fraction formed the memory subset. Blood was collected by leukapheresis, and PBMCs were isolated by Ficoll-Histopaque density gradient centrifugation and then cryopreserved in liquid nitrogen vapor phase. Purity and quantity of every magnetically sorted T cell population were checked by analytical flow cytometry. Each sorted fraction had its genomic DNA isolated and then quantified by UV absorbance on a Nanodrop 2000c.

Using the deep immunoSEQ assay, multiplex PCR amplified TCR CDR3 regions from genomic DNA. Extracted genomic DNA from each cell subset was distributed evenly across all wells of several immunoSEQ 96-well plates, and each plate was treated as a replicate. For sorted subsets, around 200 ng genomic DNA, equal to some 30,000 T cell genomes, was loaded into each replicate PCR. The purified libraries were quantified using a Qubit 3.0 fluorometer, sized with a Bioanalyzer 2100, and then quantified again using the KAPA Library Quantification kit. Every immunoSEQ 96-well plate was sequenced on a dedicated single-read 150-cycle Illumina NextSeq 550 flow cell. As for how the authors treated the data: The immunoSEQ output contained only junctional sequences without quality scores, so filtering could not match that applied to full-length reads. Sequences were annotated with PyIR, a Python wrapper for IgBLAST v1.9, and V/J genes and CDR3 were assigned using IMGT germline references. Any read was removed if the V/J assignment was weak (E-value above 1e-6), the CDR3 was missing, or the read contained stop codons, out-of-frame junctions, or ambiguous translated residues. V3J clonotypes were defined as sequences sharing the same inferred V gene, J gene, and CDR3 amino acid sequence. To compute the percentage overlap between repertoires, the number of shared unique clonotypes was divided by the size of the smaller repertoire. Richness of each repertoire was evaluated using RTK rarefaction, the Chao1 estimator, and Recon v2.1 estimates of unobserved clonotypes. Generation probabilities for all TCRbeta clonotypes obtained by the gDNA method from several donors were computed using OLGA. Imported from immuneACCESS, the table was reduced by TCRdb to in-frame sequences with V and J called. These copies leave out some clones; in studies compared against another copy, an unresolved V gene accounts for under half, and the cause of the remainder is not known. V, J and clone size are those of that table, while D and trimming were read from the DNA. Across this sample there are approximately 1,500,000 clones, with approximately 97% seen only once. Roughly 1.2% of the sample is taken by the ten largest.

In this chain, TRBV7-2 is recombined with TRBJ2-7, with 7 junctional bases fitting TRBD2. Material for sequencing was naive CD4+ T cells sorted from blood. This specimen's cell subset or site label, per the study, means: CD45RA+ positively selected. The receptor's source is a young man in good health. The CDR3 sequence is CASSSGLVSSYEQYF. The DNA is TGTGCCAGCAGCTCTGGACTAGTTAGTTCCTACGAGCAGTACTTC.